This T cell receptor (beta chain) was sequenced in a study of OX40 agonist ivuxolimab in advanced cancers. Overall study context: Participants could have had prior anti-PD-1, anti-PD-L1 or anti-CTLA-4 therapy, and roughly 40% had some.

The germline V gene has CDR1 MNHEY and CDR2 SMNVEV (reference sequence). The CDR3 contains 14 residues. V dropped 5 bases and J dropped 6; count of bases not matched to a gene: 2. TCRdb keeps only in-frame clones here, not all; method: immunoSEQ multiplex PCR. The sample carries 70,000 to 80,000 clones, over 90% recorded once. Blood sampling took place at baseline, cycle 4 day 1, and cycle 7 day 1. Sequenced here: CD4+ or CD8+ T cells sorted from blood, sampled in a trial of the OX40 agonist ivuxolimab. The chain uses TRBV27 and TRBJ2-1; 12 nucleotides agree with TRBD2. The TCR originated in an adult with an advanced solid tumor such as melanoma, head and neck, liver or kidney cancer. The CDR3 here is CASSVLAGGNEQFF. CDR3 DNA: TGTGCCAGCAGTGTACTAGCGGGAGGCAATGAGCAGTTCTTC.